The 22 T cell receptor beta chains reported below all come from one sample, sequenced in a study of blood T cell repertoires in COVID-19. Profiling relied on immunoSEQ multiplex PCR, and the TCRdb table lists in-frame clones only, not all of them. Altogether 200,000 to 300,000 clones are present, approximately 86% being singletons, with the ten largest covering around 5%. Sequencing input: peripheral blood. The receptor set was obtained from a woman aged 55-69 years with COVID-19, enrolled during active disease.

This chain uses TRBV19 with TRBJ2-5, with 9 bases matching TRBD1. The germline V gene has CDR1 LNHDA and CDR2 SQIVND (reference sequence). The length of the CDR3 is 14 residues. The ends lost 6 bases at V and 0 bases at J; junction bases unmatched: 2. The DNA of the CDR3 is TGTGCCAGTAGGGGGACAGGGTACCAAGAGACCCAGTACTTC. Amino acids: CASRGTGYQETQYF.

This chain joins TRBV5-1 and TRBJ2-1; possible D gene TRBD2, 6 bases. This CDR3 has 15 residues. Germline V lookup: CDR1 SGHRS, CDR2 YFSETQ. V lost 1 base, J lost 8 bases, and 16 bases lay in between. The CDR3 reads CASSLTLARADEQFF. For the CDR3, the DNA is TGCGCCAGCAGCTTGACGCTAGCGAGGGCGGATGAGCAGTTCTTC.

The chain carries TRBV3-1 (or the pseudogene TRBV3-2) and TRBJ1-1; 9 nucleotides agree with TRBD1. Germline CDR1 reads LGHDT; CDR2 reads YNNKEL (reference sequence). V lost 4 bases, J lost 6 bases, and 9 bases stayed unmatched. This CDR3 contains 15 residues. CDR3 loop: CASSPPTGGQAEAFF. Written as DNA, the CDR3 is TGTGCCAGCAGCCCCCCCACAGGGGGCCAAGCTGAAGCTTTCTTT.

V gene TRBV19 combines with J gene TRBJ2-7; 13 bases align to TRBD2. The CDR3 is 17 amino acids. Germline CDR1 LNHDA, CDR2 SQIVND (reference sequence). The J segment lost 0 bases and the V segment lost 4 bases, leaving 6 bases of the junction unmatched. The DNA of the CDR3 is TGTGCCAGTAGTAGTCGGGGACTAGCGGGATCCTCCTACGAGCAGTACTTC. Its translation is CASSSRGLAGSSYEQYF.

The chain is built from TRBV7-9 and TRBJ2-3; D might be TRBD2 (6 bases). Germline V gene sequence: CDR1 SEHNR, CDR2 FQNEAQ (reference sequence). The CDR3 length is 15 residues. V dropped 5 bases and J dropped 1 base, with 13 bases sitting between them. The CDR3 sequence is CASSDSGFGTDTQYF. DNA for the CDR3: TGTGCCAGCAGCGATAGCGGATTCGGCACAGATACGCAGTATTTT.

The chain uses TRBV6-5 and TRBJ2-7; TRBD1 matches 10 bases. The CDR3 has 13 residues. Germline V gives CDR1 MNHEY, CDR2 SVGAGI. With 5 bases clipped from V and 13 bases from J, the junction kept 11 bases outside the gene matches. The CDR3 coding sequence is TGTGCCAGCAGTAGGGGAGCCGGACAGGGGGACTACTTC. Translated: CASSRGAGQGDYF.

The gene calls are TRBV7-8 and TRBJ1-5, with 7 bases fitting TRBD1. Germline assignment: CDR1 SGHVS and CDR2 FQNEAQ. This CDR3 has 14 amino acids. Trimming cost V 5 bases and J 6 bases; bases outside gene matches: 7. The CDR3 region is CASSVTGFGQPQHF. CDR3 nucleotide sequence: TGTGCCAGCAGCGTGACAGGGTTTGGTCAGCCCCAGCATTTT.

The chain combines TRBV5-4 with TRBJ2-3, with 8 nucleotides matching TRBD2. The CDR3 totals 16 residues. Trimming cost V 0 bases and J 4 bases; bases outside gene matches: 7. Germline V CDR1 and CDR2: SGHNT, YYREEE (reference sequence). CDR3 nucleotide sequence: TGTGCCAGCAGCTTGGTTGCGGGAGGCCCCGCAGATACGCAGTATTTT. Translated: CASSLVAGGPADTQYF.

J is TRBJ1-2 and V is TRBV18; maybe TRBD1 (6 bases). The CDR3 has 15 residues. CDR1 is KGHSH, CDR2 LQKENI, per germline. V gave up 0 bases and J gave up 4 bases, with 12 bases separating them. The CDR3 DNA reads TGTGCCAGCTCACCACCGTCGCAGGGGACCTATGGCTACACCTTC. Protein: CASSPPSQGTYGYTF.

This chain joins TRBV3-1 (or the pseudogene TRBV3-2) and TRBJ2-5; 8 nucleotides match TRBD2. The CDR3 contains 15 residues. The germline CDR1 and CDR2 sequences are LGHDT and YNNKEL (reference sequence). Losses at the gene ends were 7 bases for V and 5 bases for J; bases not matched to a gene: 12. This CDR3 is CASTLGGGHRETQYF. CDR3 nucleotides: TGTGCCAGCACCCTAGGCGGGGGGCATCGGGAGACCCAGTACTTC.

The rearrangement uses TRBV11-3 and TRBJ2-3; D uncertain. The CDR3 runs 14 residues. Germline CDR1 SGHNT, CDR2 YENEEA. V was pared by 5 bases and J by 4 bases, with 13 bases between. CDR3 protein: CASSLSSIPDTQYF. CDR3 sequence (DNA): TGTGCCAGCAGCCTCAGTTCGATCCCAGATACGCAGTATTTT.

DNA of the CDR3: TGCGCCAGCAGCTTGGCGGACAATCTCTATGGCTACACCTTC. The encoded protein is CASSLADNLYGYTF. The chain is built from TRBV5-1 and TRBJ1-2; D possibly corresponds to TRBD1 (5 bases). V was shortened by 0 bases and J by 4 bases, with 10 bases between the two germline ends. Per the germline V gene, CDR1 is SGHRS and CDR2 is YFSETQ. CDR3 size: 14 residues.

This chain joins TRBV28 and TRBJ1-2, with TRBD1 matching over 8 bases. J lost 2 bases, V lost 5 bases, and 4 bases had no gene match. In germline, CDR1 is MDHEN, CDR2 SYDVKM. The CDR3 is made up of 14 amino acids. The CDR3 here is CASSRDRFNYGYTF. The CDR3 DNA follows: TGTGCCAGCAGTCGGGACAGGTTCAACTATGGCTACACCTTC.

V usage is TRBV6-5 and J usage is TRBJ2-1; D call uncertain. The CDR3 length is 13 residues. Trimming took off 8 bases at V and 0 bases at J, with 8 bases between the two ends. Germline-derived CDR1 and CDR2 are MNHEY and SVGAGI. This CDR3 is CASASNSYNEQFF. The DNA for the CDR3 is TGTGCCAGCGCGTCTAACTCCTACAATGAGCAGTTCTTC.

V gene TRBV2 combines with J gene TRBJ2-2, with 8 bases matching TRBD1. The CDR3 is made up of 17 amino acids. In germline, CDR1 is SNHLY, CDR2 FYNNEI. The trim removed 6 bases at V and 0 bases at J, leaving 9 bases unmatched. In DNA form, the CDR3 reads TGTGCCAGCAGCGAGCCCTCGACAGGGGCGAACACCGGGGAGCTGTTTTTT. This translates into CASSEPSTGANTGELFF.

The chain recombines TRBV5-4 with TRBJ2-5; D is unclear. The CDR3 totals 12 residues. Germline loops: CDR1 SGHNT, CDR2 YYREEE (reference sequence). V lost 3 bases and J lost 2, with 5 bases in between. The CDR3 DNA is TGTGCCAGCAGCTCCCTACAAGAGACCCAGTACTTC. The encoded protein is CASSSLQETQYF. Full variable domain (rest looked up from reference TRBV5-4 and TRBJ2-5): ETGVTQSPTHLIKTRGQQVTLRCSSQSGHNTVSWYQQALGQGPQFIFQYYREEENGRGNFPPRFSGLQFPNYSSELNVNALELDDSALYLCASSSLQETQYFGPGTRLLVL.

The chain employs TRBV9 and TRBJ2-2; D remains unclear. The CDR3 sequence is 15 residues long. Trimming shortened V by 0 bases and J by 4 bases, and 10 bases separated the two germline ends. The germline CDR1 and CDR2 sequences are SGDLS and YYNGEE. The CDR3 is CASSVELEITGELFF. DNA of the CDR3: TGTGCCAGCAGCGTAGAACTGGAGATCACCGGGGAGCTGTTTTTT. Combining the CDR3 with reference TRBV9 and TRBJ2-2 gives the whole variable domain DSGVTQTPKHLITATGQRVTLRCSPRSGDLSVYWYQQSLDQGLQFLIQYYNGEERAKGNILERFSAQQFPDLHSELNLSSLELGDSALYFCASSVELEITGELFFGEGSRLTVL.

J is TRBJ1-4 and V is TRBV7-9, with unresolved D. Germline values: CDR1 SEHNR, CDR2 FQNEAQ (reference sequence). Trimming took off 5 bases at V and 8 bases at J, with 18 bases between the two ends. The CDR3 totals 15 residues. The CDR3 reads CASSAQGRGFEKLFF. For the CDR3, the DNA is TGTGCCAGCAGCGCACAAGGGAGAGGGTTCGAAAAACTGTTTTTT. The complete variable domain, with remaining parts taken from reference TRBV7-9 and TRBJ1-4, reads DTGVSQNPRHKITKRGQNVTFRCDPISEHNRLYWYRQTLGQGPEFLTYFQNEAQLEKSRLLSDRFSAERPKGSFSTLEIQRTEQGDSAMYLCASSAQGRGFEKLFFGSGTQLSVL.

A single count supports this clone. The chain is built from TRBV20-1 and TRBJ2-3; 9 bases are shared with TRBD1. V dropped 3 bases and J dropped 2; count of bases not matched to a gene: 3. Germline lookup yields CDR1 DFQATT and CDR2 SNEGSKA (reference sequence). The CDR3 is 14 amino acids. CDR3 amino acids: CSASRQGVTDTQYF. As DNA, the CDR3 is TGCAGTGCTAGTAGACAGGGGGTCACAGATACGCAGTATTTT.

The V gene is TRBV7-3, the J gene TRBJ2-2; the match to TRBD2 covers 11 bases. Germline V gene lookup returns CDR1 SGHTA and CDR2 FQGTGA. The CDR3 sequence is 15 residues long. Trimming took 5 bases from V and 5 from J; bases not matched to a gene: 4. CDR3 nucleotides: TGTGCCAGCAGCCTACTAGCGGGAGAAACCGGGGAGCTGTTTTTT. Encoded protein: CASSLLAGETGELFF.

This chain joins TRBV7-9 and TRBJ1-2; tentatively, D is TRBD1 (5 bases). Germline CDR1 is SEHNR and CDR2 is FQNEAQ (reference sequence). Trimming shortened V by 4 bases and J by 8 bases, and 17 bases separated the two germline ends. The CDR3 length is 14 residues. CDR3 sequence: CASSSSGRAGGYTF. In nucleotides, the CDR3 is TGTGCCAGCAGCTCCTCGGGCAGGGCGGGGGGCTACACCTTC.

This clone was observed a single time. The chain joins TRBV5-6 to TRBJ2-7; 9 bases line up with TRBD1. Germline CDR1 is SGHDT and CDR2 is YYEEEE. This CDR3 contains 16 residues. The junction had 13 bases not matched to a gene; V was cut back by 4 bases and J by 5 bases. The CDR3 region is CASSAGLTGGVHEQYF. In DNA, the CDR3 is TGTGCCAGCAGCGCGGGTCTCACAGGGGGCGTCCACGAGCAGTACTTC.